These 26 T cell receptor beta chains came from one sample sequenced in a study of T cell repertoires in cytomegalovirus infection. TCRdb re-derived calls from the reads in MiXCR, one entry per CDR3 protein. This table holds some 250,000 distinct CDR3 sequences, roughly 10% found once. The sequenced sample was PBMCs. The receptor set was obtained from a human donor in good health (CMV status not recorded). Some clones in this sample may be carry-over from other donors' samples.

This clonotype has just a few counts. The V and J genes are TRBV19 and TRBJ2-5; D may match TRBD1 or TRBD2 (5 bases each). Between the trimmed V and J ends, which lost 3 bases and 2 bases, there was a span of 13 bases. Per germline, CDR1 LNHDA and CDR2 SQIVND (reference sequence). The CDR3 is 15 amino acids. In DNA, the CDR3 is TGTGCCAGTAGTATGGACCCCGGGACGCAAGAGACCCAGTACTTC. Protein: CASSMDPGTQETQYF.

The table lists this clonotype with many counts. The chain recombines TRBV7-2 with TRBJ2-3; the D gene is possibly TRBD2 (5 bases). CDR3 size: 14 residues. Germline V lookup: CDR1 SGHTA, CDR2 FQGNSA. V lost 3 bases and J lost 5, with 12 bases in between. The CDR3 sequence: CASSLSRGRDTQYF. The CDR3 bases are TGTGCCAGCAGCTTGAGTCGAGGGAGAGATACGCAGTATTTT.

This clonotype was counted many times. The chain links TRBV7-2 to TRBJ1-2, with D possibly TRBD1 on 5 matching bases. This CDR3 comprises 11 residues. Germline assignment: CDR1 SGHTA and CDR2 FQGNSA. V was cut by 6 bases and J by 8 bases, with 10 bases left in between. The CDR3 DNA sequence: TGTGCCAGCAGGGACATTCGAGGCTACACCTTC. This translates into CASRDIRGYTF.

Concerning this clonotype itself: It may be a read error: a sequence one base away is much more abundant. In this CDR3 the conserved last residue, phenylalanine or tryptophan, is missing, so a read error is likely. The chain is built from TRBV28 and TRBJ1-1, with TRBD1 identical over 8 bases. The germline gives CDR1 MDHEN, CDR2 SYDVKM. The CDR3 runs 15 residues. Trimming cost V 5 bases and J 2 bases; bases outside gene matches: 7. CDR3 loop: CASSTQGAVNTEAFI. CDR3 nucleotide sequence: TGTGCCAGCAGTACGCAGGGGGCGGTTAACACTGAAGCTTTCATT.

Many counts were recorded for this clonotype. The genes are TRBV14 and TRBJ2-7; D is ambiguous. This CDR3 contains 13 residues. Germline loops: CDR1 SGHDN, CDR2 FVKESK. Trimming took 3 bases from V and 3 from J, leaving 9 bases between them. CDR3 coding DNA: TGTGCCAGCAGCCACCGGACCTACTACGAGCAGTACTTC. Residues: CASSHRTYYEQYF.

Turning to this clonotype: This could be a read error, since a much larger clone is one nucleotide away. The CDR3 is CSARAGHYKQYF. CDR3 nucleotides: TGCAGTGCTAGAGCCGGACACTACAAGCAGTACTTC. The chain links TRBV20-1 to TRBJ2-7, with D perhaps TRBD1 (5 bases). The CDR3 totals 12 residues. The germline CDR1 and CDR2 sequences are DFQATT and SNEGSKA (reference sequence).

The gene calls are TRBV29-1 and TRBJ2-3; 7 bases are a match to TRBD2. Germline CDR1 and CDR2: SQVTM and ANQGSEA. V was pared by 4 bases and J by 0 bases, with 10 bases of the junction left unmatched. CDR3 length: 16 amino acids. The CDR3 reads CSVGAGVSGSTDTQYF. The CDR3 bases are TGCAGCGTTGGGGCGGGGGTGTCAGGGAGCACAGATACGCAGTATTTT.

At least ten counts were recorded for this clonotype. The chain employs TRBV7-2 and TRBJ1-3; TRBD1 is a possible D gene (6 bases). Trimming removed 5 bases from V and 4 bases from J, with 24 bases in between. The CDR3 covers 18 residues. Germline V CDR1 and CDR2: SGHTA, FQGNSA. CDR3 in amino acids: CASSPQQGLFRGGNTIYF. The CDR3 nucleotides are TGTGCCAGCAGCCCCCAGCAAGGCCTCTTCAGGGGAGGAAACACCATATATTTT.

This clonotype was counted ten times or more. J is TRBJ2-7 and V is TRBV28; a possible D gene is TRBD2 (5 bases). V was clipped by 6 bases and J by 6 bases, with 15 bases between them. CDR3 size: 13 residues. The germline CDR1 and CDR2 sequences are MDHEN and SYDVKM. The CDR3 reads CASRPGLLFEQYF. CDR3 coding DNA: TGTGCCAGCAGACCCGGACTCCTTTTCGAGCAGTACTTC.

In this sample, this clonotype turned up many times. The rearrangement uses TRBV7-2 and TRBJ2-7; 7 bases agree with TRBD2. The V segment lost 1 base and the J segment 2 bases; nucleotides outside the gene matches: 8. The CDR3 sequence is 16 residues long. In germline, CDR1 is SGHTA, CDR2 FQGNSA. CDR3 loop: CASSLVASGLPYEQYF. Here the CDR3 DNA reads TGTGCCAGCAGCTTAGTCGCTAGCGGTTTACCCTACGAGCAGTACTTC. The full variable domain, completed using reference TRBV7-2 and TRBJ2-7, is GAGVSQSPSNKVTEKGKDVELRCDPISGHTALYWYRQSLGQGLEFLIYFQGNSAPDKSGLPSDRFSAERTGGSVSTLTIQRTQQEDSAVYLCASSLVASGLPYEQYFGPGTRLTVT.

The chain combines TRBV6-6 with TRBJ1-5; 10 nucleotides match TRBD1. The CDR3 is 15 amino acids. Germline CDR1 reads MNHNY; CDR2 reads SVGAGI (reference sequence). With 4 bases clipped from V and 7 bases from J, the junction kept 7 bases outside the gene matches. CDR3 nucleotide sequence: TGTGCCAGCAGTTCCGGGACAGGGGCCGGGCAGCCCCAGCATTTT. The encoded protein is CASSSGTGAGQPQHF.

This clonotype was counted many times. The chain uses TRBV7-2 and TRBJ1-2, with D hard to call. Germline lookup yields CDR1 SGHTA and CDR2 FQGNSA. This CDR3 is 16 amino acids long. Between the trimmed V and J ends, which lost 7 bases and 5 bases, there was a span of 23 bases. This CDR3 is CASTLGGGRRQYGYTF. For the CDR3, the DNA is TGTGCCAGCACCCTGGGCGGAGGGAGGAGGCAATATGGCTACACCTTC.

This clonotype was seen ten or more times. V usage is TRBV4-1 and J usage is TRBJ1-2; 11 nucleotides agree with TRBD1. CDR3 length: 15 residues. J gave up 8 bases and V 3 bases, and 8 bases lay outside the gene matches. Germline CDR1 is MGHRA and CDR2 is YSYEKL. The CDR3 DNA follows: TGCGCCAGCAGCCAGAGGACAGGGGGCGTCGGAGGCTACACCTTC. This translates into CASSQRTGGVGGYTF.

The chain combines TRBV20-1 with TRBJ1-5, with D unresolved. Germline V lookup: CDR1 DFQATT, CDR2 SNEGSKA (reference sequence). The CDR3 has 13 amino acids. The V end lost 6 bases, the J end lost 0 bases, and 9 bases lay between the germline ends. The CDR3 DNA reads as TGCAGTGCAAGGGCAAATAGCAATCAGCCCCAGCATTTT. This translates into CSARANSNQPQHF.

The chain is built from TRBV11-2 and TRBJ2-7, with 12 bases lining up with TRBD2. The CDR3 length is 18 residues. The germline gives CDR1 SGHAT, CDR2 FQNNGV. V shed 2 bases, J shed 1 base, and the junction held 9 bases outside the gene matches. CDR3 sequence: CASSLWSSGRGSSYEQYF. In nucleotides, the CDR3 is TGTGCCAGCAGCTTATGGTCTAGCGGGAGGGGGTCATCCTACGAGCAGTACTTC.

Ten or more counts support this clonotype. The chain has TRBV7-9 and TRBJ1-6, with D possibly matching TRBD1 (5 bases). The CDR3 has 15 residues. The germline V and J ends were trimmed by 5 bases and 7 bases, with 15 bases remaining between them. Germline assignment: CDR1 SEHNR and CDR2 FQNEAQ (reference sequence). The CDR3 coding sequence is TGTGCCAGCAGCGCCGACAGAATTGGGAATTCACCCCTCCACTTT. This translates into CASSADRIGNSPLHF.

This clonotype was picked up many times. This rearrangement joins TRBV7-2 to TRBJ1-1, with 9 bases matching TRBD1. Trimming at V came to 3 bases and at J to 4 bases, leaving 9 bases not matched to a gene. Germline V CDR1 and CDR2: SGHTA, FQGNSA. The CDR3 consists of 16 residues. The CDR3 sequence is CASSFTGGGGGTEAFF. For the CDR3, the DNA is TGTGCCAGCAGCTTCACAGGGGGCGGAGGAGGCACTGAAGCTTTCTTT.

This clonotype appeared a few times. V and J are TRBV7-9 and TRBJ1-4; D call uncertain. There are 14 residues in the CDR3. Germline assignment: CDR1 SEHNR and CDR2 FQNEAQ (reference sequence). Trimming removed 3 bases at V and 5 bases at J, with 10 bases between. CDR3 in DNA: TGTGCCAGCAGCTTGTCAGGCCTGAATGAAAAACTGTTTTTT. It is translated as CASSLSGLNEKLFF.

This clonotype was seen ten or more times. The chain uses TRBV12-3 or TRBV12-4 and TRBJ2-7; 8 bases match TRBD1. The CDR3 covers 15 residues. After removal of 5 bases from V and 0 bases from J, the junction contained 6 bases not matched to a gene. The CDR3 coding sequence is TGTGCCAGCAGTAAACAGGGGGGAAGCTCCTACGAGCAGTACTTC. Its translation is CASSKQGGSSYEQYF.

This clonotype was seen repeatedly, ten times or more. The V call is TRBV7-2, the J call TRBJ2-7, with TRBD2 matching over 10 bases. The trim removed 5 bases at V and 3 bases at J, leaving 7 bases unmatched. Germline V gene data show CDR1 as SGHTA and CDR2 as FQGNSA. The CDR3 contains 15 residues. CDR3 nucleotide sequence: TGTGCCAGCAGCCGTGGACTAGCGGTCAGCTACGAGCAGTACTTC. It encodes CASSRGLAVSYEQYF. Complete variable domain (other parts from reference TRBV7-2 and TRBJ2-7): GAGVSQSPSNKVTEKGKDVELRCDPISGHTALYWYRQSLGQGLEFLIYFQGNSAPDKSGLPSDRFSAERTGGSVSTLTIQRTQQEDSAVYLCASSRGLAVSYEQYFGPGTRLTVT.

This clonotype was detected many times. The chain has TRBV7-2 and TRBJ1-6; D is unresolved. The CDR3 is made up of 15 amino acids. In germline, CDR1 is SGHTA, CDR2 FQGNSA. The V gene lost 5 bases and the J gene lost 5 bases, with 13 bases spanning the gap. CDR3 in DNA: TGTGCCAGCAGCCCGGAGGGCCCCAATAATTCACCCCTCCACTTT. It yields the protein CASSPEGPNNSPLHF.

In its sample, this clonotype was seen a few times. V and J are TRBV28 and TRBJ1-1; D uncertain. From germline, CDR1 is MDHEN and CDR2 SYDVKM. Trimming removed 10 bases at V and 7 bases at J, with 10 bases between. The CDR3 is made up of 10 amino acids. The CDR3 here is CATTPIEAFF. In DNA form, the CDR3 reads TGTGCCACGACTCCGATTGAAGCTTTCTTT.

This clonotype has at least ten counts. The rearrangement links TRBV7-2 to TRBJ2-4; possibly TRBD1 for D (5 bases). The germline V and J ends were trimmed by 1 base and 4 bases, with 14 bases remaining between them. Germline V gene data show CDR1 as SGHTA and CDR2 as FQGNSA. There are 16 residues in the CDR3. The CDR3: CASSLDHRTLKNIQYF. The CDR3 DNA sequence: TGTGCCAGCAGCTTAGATCACAGGACCTTGAAAAACATTCAGTACTTC.

The chain links TRBV10-2 to TRBJ2-1; D may be TRBD2 (7 bases). Per the germline V gene, CDR1 is WSHSY and CDR2 is SAAADI. With 7 bases removed from V and 7 bases from J, the gap between germline ends came to 23 bases. The CDR3 is made up of 16 amino acids. The CDR3 coding sequence is TGCGCCAGCACTCCCCCCGGGGCTAGGGGGGGGAATGAGCAGTTCTTC. As protein: CASTPPGARGGNEQFF.

The chain uses TRBV5-1 and TRBJ1-5, with a tentative D call TRBD1 (6 bases). Germline V gene lookup returns CDR1 SGHRS and CDR2 YFSETQ. Trimming stripped 1 base from V and 5 bases from J, with 10 bases between. The CDR3 spans 14 residues. CDR3 protein: CASSLKAGDQPQHF. CDR3 nucleotide sequence: TGCGCCAGCAGCTTGAAGGCAGGGGATCAGCCCCAGCATTTT.

This clonotype appeared many times. The chain joins TRBV28 to TRBJ1-5, with D perhaps matching TRBD1 (6 bases). The germline V and J ends were trimmed by 10 bases and 6 bases, with 13 bases remaining between them. The CDR3 contains 12 residues. Looked up from germline, CDR1 is MDHEN and CDR2 is SYDVKM. This chain's CDR3 is CAINTGTQPQHF. The CDR3 DNA is TGTGCCATAAATACAGGGACTCAGCCCCAGCATTTT.